This TCR beta chain was captured by sequencing in a study of T-cell reconstitution after alpha-beta-depleted transplantation in children. Preparing the TCRbeta library involved the use of unique molecular identifiers. TCRdb reanalysed the PCR reads using MiXCR and keeps one entry per CDR3 protein. The table lists around 490,000 distinct CDR3 sequences, approximately 10% of them singletons. The CDR3 length is 13 residues. Deletions cut 0 bases from V and 9 bases from J, with 9 bases between. CDR1 SGHTA and CDR2 FQGNSA come from the germline V gene. V is TRBV7-2 and J is TRBJ2-1; no clear D gene. This TCR derives from a female patient aged 2-9 years who had a stem cell transplant for aplastic anemia, so the T cells may come from the graft donor. The sample in question was PBMCs, mostly from graft donor cells, obtained 180 days after TCRalphabeta/CD19-depleted stem cell transplant. CDR3 coding DNA: TGTGCCAGCAGCTTAGCTCGGATGTCTGAGCAGTTCTTC. Residues: CASSLARMSEQFF.